These T cell receptor beta chains were read from a single sample in a study of blood T cell repertoires in COVID-19. Libraries were prepared by immunoSEQ multiplex PCR; TCRdb keeps only in-frame clonotypes and omits some of them. In the table there are roughly 58,000 clones, about 78% of which are singletons. Sequencing input: peripheral blood. These receptors all come from a man aged 50 or older with active or convalescent COVID-19. CDR3s include the opening cysteine and the closing phenylalanine or tryptophan. A D gene is named only where the DNA matches it firmly. The size field is filled for only some rows; it gives once, few, many or a size class.

d_call: .; clone_size: .; j_call: TRBJ1-1; v_call: TRBV2; cdr3_aa: CASSLGGNTEAFF; cdr3_nt: TGTGCCAGCAGTCTCGGGGGGAACACTGAAGCTTTCTTT
d_call: .; clone_size: once; j_call: TRBJ1-5; v_call: TRBV6-5; cdr3_aa: CASSYSQGHQPQHF; cdr3_nt: TGTGCCAGCAGTTACTCCCAGGGGCATCAGCCCCAGCATTTT
d_call: TRBD1; clone_size: .; j_call: TRBJ1-1; v_call: TRBV10-1; cdr3_aa: CASSRTGEIGFMNTEAFF; cdr3_nt: TGCGCCAGCAGTAGGACAGGGGAAATAGGCTTCATGAACACTGAAGCTTTCTTT
d_call: .; clone_size: few; j_call: TRBJ1-2; v_call: TRBV5-1; cdr3_aa: CASSLEGGRVDGYTF; cdr3_nt: TGCGCCAGCAGCTTGGAGGGGGGGAGAGTCGATGGCTACACCTTC
d_call: .; clone_size: .; j_call: TRBJ2-2; v_call: TRBV18; cdr3_aa: CASSQQSSVGGELFF; cdr3_nt: TGTGCCAGCTCACAACAGAGCTCCGTGGGCGGGGAGCTGTTTTTT
d_call: TRBD1; clone_size: many; j_call: TRBJ1-1; v_call: TRBV7-3; cdr3_aa: CASSPSPATGVAEAFF; cdr3_nt: TGTGCCAGCAGCCCATCCCCGGCGACAGGGGTCGCTGAAGCTTTCTTT
d_call: TRBD1; clone_size: .; j_call: TRBJ2-3; v_call: TRBV10-1; cdr3_aa: CASRDRGTDTQYF; cdr3_nt: TGCGCCAGCAGGGACAGGGGGACAGATACGCAGTATTTT
d_call: .; clone_size: .; j_call: TRBJ2-5; v_call: TRBV19; cdr3_aa: CASSEQQEETQYF; cdr3_nt: TGTGCCAGTAGTGAACAGCAGGAAGAGACCCAGTACTTC
d_call: TRBD1; clone_size: .; j_call: TRBJ1-1; v_call: TRBV29-1; cdr3_aa: CSVVTGRTEAFF; cdr3_nt: TGCAGCGTAGTGACAGGGAGGACTGAAGCTTTCTTT
d_call: TRBD2; clone_size: .; j_call: TRBJ2-5; v_call: TRBV6-1; cdr3_aa: CASSENSGGVPETQYF; cdr3_nt: TGTGCCAGCAGTGAGAATAGCGGGGGGGTCCCAGAGACCCAGTACTTC
d_call: .; clone_size: .; j_call: TRBJ2-5; v_call: TRBV2; cdr3_aa: CASSPSGETQYF; cdr3_nt: TGTGCCAGCAGCCCTTCCGGGGAGACCCAGTACTTC
d_call: TRBD1; clone_size: .; j_call: TRBJ1-1; v_call: TRBV19; cdr3_aa: CASSIGQGRSTEAFF; cdr3_nt: TGTGCCAGTAGTATAGGACAGGGGAGAAGTACTGAAGCTTTCTTT
d_call: TRBD1; clone_size: .; j_call: TRBJ1-3; v_call: TRBV5-4; cdr3_aa: CASSSRQGYSGNTIYF; cdr3_nt: TGTGCCAGCAGCTCCAGACAGGGATACTCTGGAAACACCATATATTTT
d_call: .; clone_size: .; j_call: TRBJ1-2; v_call: TRBV6-5; cdr3_aa: CASSPGEGGYTF; cdr3_nt: TGTGCCAGCAGTCCAGGGGAGGGCGGCTACACCTTC
d_call: TRBD1; clone_size: .; j_call: TRBJ1-2; v_call: TRBV7-2; cdr3_aa: CASSLAGQGVNYGYTF; cdr3_nt: TGTGCCAGCAGCTTAGCGGGACAGGGTGTTAACTATGGCTACACCTTC
d_call: .; clone_size: .; j_call: TRBJ2-7; v_call: TRBV19; cdr3_aa: CASSTTDYEQYF; cdr3_nt: TGTGCCAGTAGTACGACTGATTACGAGCAGTACTTC
d_call: .; clone_size: .; j_call: TRBJ2-1; v_call: TRBV9; cdr3_aa: CASSERLNYNEQFF; cdr3_nt: TGTGCCAGCAGCGAACGACTGAACTACAATGAGCAGTTCTTC
d_call: .; clone_size: once; j_call: TRBJ2-3; v_call: TRBV2; cdr3_aa: CASSELAGPTDTQYF; cdr3_nt: TGTGCCAGCAGTGAACTGGCAGGGCCCACAGATACGCAGTATTTT
d_call: .; clone_size: .; j_call: TRBJ1-3; v_call: TRBV5-1; cdr3_aa: CASQITGTTGNTIYF; cdr3_nt: TGCGCCAGCCAGATAACAGGGACAACTGGAAACACCATATATTTT
d_call: TRBD2; clone_size: few; j_call: TRBJ2-7; v_call: TRBV6-5; cdr3_aa: CASRDASGSSYEQYF; cdr3_nt: TGTGCCAGCAGGGACGCTAGCGGCAGCTCCTACGAGCAGTACTTC
d_call: .; clone_size: once; j_call: TRBJ1-4; v_call: TRBV25-1; cdr3_aa: CASSDGIMGEKLFF; cdr3_nt: TGTGCCAGCAGTGATGGCATCATGGGCGAAAAACTGTTTTTT
d_call: .; clone_size: .; j_call: TRBJ1-4; v_call: TRBV5-1; cdr3_aa: CASKRAQNEKLFF; cdr3_nt: TGCGCCAGCAAAAGAGCCCAAAATGAAAAACTGTTTTTT
d_call: .; clone_size: .; j_call: TRBJ1-1; v_call: TRBV19; cdr3_aa: CASNVGVGGAAFF; cdr3_nt: TGTGCCAGCAATGTGGGGGTGGGGGGGGCAGCTTTCTTT
d_call: .; clone_size: .; j_call: TRBJ1-1; v_call: TRBV2; cdr3_aa: CASKESFRNTEAFF; cdr3_nt: TGTGCCAGCAAGGAGAGCTTCAGGAACACTGAAGCTTTCTTT
d_call: .; clone_size: .; j_call: TRBJ1-1; v_call: TRBV18; cdr3_aa: CASSNDGGLTEAFF; cdr3_nt: TGTGCCAGCTCGAATGACGGAGGGTTGACTGAAGCTTTCTTT
d_call: TRBD1; clone_size: .; j_call: TRBJ1-1; v_call: TRBV7-6; cdr3_aa: CASSSAGTGKAFF; cdr3_nt: TGTGCCAGCAGCTCAGCCGGGACAGGGAAAGCTTTCTTT
d_call: .; clone_size: few; j_call: TRBJ2-7; v_call: TRBV7-8; cdr3_aa: CASSLTLGAGHEQYF; cdr3_nt: TGTGCCAGCAGCTTAACCCTCGGAGCGGGTCACGAGCAGTACTTC
d_call: .; clone_size: .; j_call: TRBJ1-5; v_call: TRBV11-2; cdr3_aa: CASSLEGRWGNQPQHF; cdr3_nt: TGTGCCAGCAGCTTAGAGGGGCGTTGGGGCAATCAGCCCCAGCATTTT
d_call: TRBD2; clone_size: .; j_call: TRBJ2-7; v_call: TRBV7-2; cdr3_aa: CASSKTSGLATYEQYF; cdr3_nt: TGTGCCAGCAGCAAAACGTCCGGACTAGCTACCTACGAGCAGTACTTC
d_call: TRBD1; clone_size: once; j_call: TRBJ1-2; v_call: TRBV14; cdr3_aa: CASSVWTGGASYGYTF; cdr3_nt: TGTGCCAGCAGCGTTTGGACAGGGGGCGCGAGCTATGGCTACACCTTC
d_call: TRBD2; clone_size: .; j_call: TRBJ2-1; v_call: TRBV5-1; cdr3_aa: CASSLILAGDNEQFF; cdr3_nt: TGCGCCAGCAGCTTGATATTAGCGGGGGACAATGAGCAGTTCTTC
d_call: TRBD1; clone_size: .; j_call: TRBJ2-7; v_call: TRBV5-5; cdr3_aa: CASSFYRDSTYEQYF; cdr3_nt: TGTGCCAGCAGCTTCTACCGGGACAGTACCTACGAGCAGTACTTC
d_call: .; clone_size: .; j_call: TRBJ2-2; v_call: TRBV9; cdr3_aa: CASSPSRTGELFF; cdr3_nt: TGTGCCAGCAGCCCCTCTAGAACCGGGGAGCTGTTTTTT
d_call: .; clone_size: .; j_call: TRBJ2-7; v_call: TRBV11-2; cdr3_aa: CASSPLANGLHTGQYF; cdr3_nt: TGTGCCAGCAGCCCCCTAGCCAATGGACTTCATACGGGGCAGTACTTC
d_call: .; clone_size: .; j_call: TRBJ1-2; v_call: TRBV5-6; cdr3_aa: CASSYNRYGYTF; cdr3_nt: TGTGCCAGCAGCTACAACCGCTATGGCTACACCTTC
d_call: .; clone_size: .; j_call: TRBJ1-2; v_call: TRBV19; cdr3_aa: CASNSYNYGYTF; cdr3_nt: TGTGCCAGTAACAGCTATAACTATGGCTACACCTTC
d_call: .; clone_size: .; j_call: TRBJ2-3; v_call: TRBV7-6; cdr3_aa: CASSSLGLTDTQYF; cdr3_nt: TGTGCCAGCAGCTCTTTGGGCCTCACAGATACGCAGTATTTT
d_call: TRBD2; clone_size: .; j_call: TRBJ2-1; v_call: TRBV11-2; cdr3_aa: CASSSLASYNEQFF; cdr3_nt: TGTGCCAGCAGCTCACTAGCGTCCTACAATGAGCAGTTCTTC
d_call: .; clone_size: once; j_call: TRBJ2-5; v_call: TRBV9; cdr3_aa: CASSVEGAGETQYF; cdr3_nt: TGTGCCAGCAGCGTAGAAGGGGCAGGCGAGACCCAGTACTTC
d_call: .; clone_size: .; j_call: TRBJ1-3; v_call: TRBV5-1; cdr3_aa: CASSLGISGNTIYF; cdr3_nt: TGCGCCAGCAGCTTGGGTATCTCTGGAAACACCATATATTTT
d_call: .; clone_size: .; j_call: TRBJ1-6; v_call: TRBV23-1; cdr3_aa: CASSQSGSPLHF; cdr3_nt: TGCGCCAGCAGTCAATCGGGCTCACCCCTCCACTTT
d_call: .; clone_size: once; j_call: TRBJ2-7; v_call: TRBV2; cdr3_aa: CASSEAAQDGEQYF; cdr3_nt: TGTGCCAGCAGTGAAGCGGCTCAAGACGGGGAGCAGTACTTC
d_call: .; clone_size: .; j_call: TRBJ2-5; v_call: TRBV11-2; cdr3_aa: CASSFALGGETQYF; cdr3_nt: TGTGCCAGCAGCTTCGCTCTGGGGGGAGAGACCCAGTACTTC
d_call: .; clone_size: .; j_call: TRBJ1-6; v_call: TRBV7-3; cdr3_aa: CASSSDGRGYNSPLHF; cdr3_nt: TGTGCCAGCAGCTCCGACGGGCGAGGGTATAATTCACCCCTCCACTTT
d_call: .; clone_size: .; j_call: TRBJ1-2; v_call: TRBV12-3/TRBV12-4; cdr3_aa: CASGSGNGYTF; cdr3_nt: TGTGCCAGCGGTTCGGGGAACGGCTACACCTTC
d_call: .; clone_size: .; j_call: TRBJ1-2; v_call: TRBV6-5; cdr3_aa: CAGAGSANYGYTF; cdr3_nt: TGTGCCGGGGCAGGGTCGGCTAACTATGGCTACACCTTC
d_call: .; clone_size: .; j_call: TRBJ2-3; v_call: TRBV24-1; cdr3_aa: CATSPGVKKTDTQYF; cdr3_nt: TGTGCCACCAGTCCAGGGGTAAAGAAGACAGATACGCAGTATTTT
d_call: TRBD1; clone_size: few; j_call: TRBJ1-1; v_call: TRBV7-2; cdr3_aa: CASSFGGTGSFAFF; cdr3_nt: TGTGCCAGCAGCTTCGGGGGGACAGGGTCCTTCGCTTTCTTT
d_call: TRBD1; clone_size: .; j_call: TRBJ1-1; v_call: TRBV11-1; cdr3_aa: CASSWDRGWDTEAFF; cdr3_nt: TGTGCCAGCAGCTGGGACAGGGGGTGGGACACTGAAGCTTTCTTT
d_call: .; clone_size: .; j_call: TRBJ2-2; v_call: TRBV9; cdr3_aa: CASSVAEQTNTGELFF; cdr3_nt: TGTGCCAGCAGCGTAGCAGAACAAACGAACACCGGGGAGCTGTTTTTT
d_call: .; clone_size: once; j_call: TRBJ2-1; v_call: TRBV3-1/TRBV3-2; cdr3_aa: CASSHRRVGGTTFNEQFF; cdr3_nt: TGTGCCAGCAGCCATCGTCGGGTGGGTGGGACAACCTTCAATGAGCAGTTCTTC
d_call: .; clone_size: once; j_call: TRBJ2-7; v_call: TRBV7-9; cdr3_aa: CASSLGAETAAYEQYF; cdr3_nt: TGTGCCAGCAGCTTGGGCGCCGAGACAGCCGCCTACGAGCAGTACTTC
d_call: TRBD2; clone_size: .; j_call: TRBJ2-7; v_call: TRBV27; cdr3_aa: CASKFSGGPYEQYF; cdr3_nt: TGTGCCAGCAAATTCAGCGGGGGGCCCTACGAGCAGTACTTC
d_call: .; clone_size: few; j_call: TRBJ2-2; v_call: TRBV19; cdr3_aa: CASSIKGSGELFF; cdr3_nt: TGTGCCAGTAGTATAAAGGGGTCCGGGGAGCTGTTTTTT
d_call: TRBD2; clone_size: .; j_call: TRBJ2-1; v_call: TRBV3-1/TRBV3-2; cdr3_aa: CASSQEAGARGEQFF; cdr3_nt: TGTGCCAGCAGCCAAGAAGCGGGGGCCCGGGGTGAGCAGTTCTTC
d_call: .; clone_size: .; j_call: TRBJ1-5; v_call: TRBV12-3/TRBV12-4; cdr3_aa: CASSPLRDQPQHF; cdr3_nt: TGTGCCAGCAGTCCGCTCCGAGATCAGCCCCAGCATTTT
d_call: .; clone_size: once; j_call: TRBJ2-4; v_call: TRBV29-1; cdr3_aa: CSVESAGTKNIQYF; cdr3_nt: TGCAGCGTTGAAAGTGCGGGGACTAAAAACATTCAGTACTTC
d_call: .; clone_size: .; j_call: TRBJ2-7; v_call: TRBV6-5; cdr3_aa: CASEGTGPGEQYF; cdr3_nt: TGTGCCAGCGAAGGAACAGGGCCCGGCGAGCAGTACTTC